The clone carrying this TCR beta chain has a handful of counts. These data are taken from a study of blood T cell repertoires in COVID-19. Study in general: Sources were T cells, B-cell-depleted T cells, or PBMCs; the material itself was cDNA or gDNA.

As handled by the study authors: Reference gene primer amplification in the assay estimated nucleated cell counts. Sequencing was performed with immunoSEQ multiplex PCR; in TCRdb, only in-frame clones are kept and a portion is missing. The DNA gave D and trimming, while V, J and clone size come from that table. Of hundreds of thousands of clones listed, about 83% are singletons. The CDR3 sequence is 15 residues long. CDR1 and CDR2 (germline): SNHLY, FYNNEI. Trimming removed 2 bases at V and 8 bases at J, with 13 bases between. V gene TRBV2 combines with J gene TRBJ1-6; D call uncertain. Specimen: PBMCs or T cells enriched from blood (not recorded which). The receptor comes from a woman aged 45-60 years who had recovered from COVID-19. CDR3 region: CASSELGRFDSPLHF. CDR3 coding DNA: TGTGCCAGCAGTGAACTGGGGAGGTTTGATTCACCCCTCCACTTT.